These 24 T cell receptor beta chains were sequenced from one sample in a study of spatial heterogeneity in lung cancer. Via MiXCR, TCRdb re-called the 5' RACE reads, giving one row per CDR3 protein. This table has roughly 8,000 distinct CDR3 sequences, over 6.5% appearing once. The sample's time point: sample taken at primary tumor resection. The input material, whole RNA from tumor, nontumor lung or frozen PBMC, was sequenced unsorted. The source material was PBMCs, sampled at surgery. These receptors were collected from a male donor with early-stage non-small cell lung cancer.

By share of the sample, this clonotype is medium-sized. In a library made to pick up alpha chains, this beta chain is a stray read with a size that means little. The chain is built from TRBV20-1 and TRBJ2-7; D call uncertain. CDR3 length: 14 residues. Trimming took off 0 bases at V and 0 bases at J, with 9 bases between the two ends. Germline values: CDR1 DFQATT, CDR2 SNEGSKA (reference sequence). CDR3 DNA: TGCAGTGCTAGAGATCTGAGAGACTCCTACGAGCAGTACTTC. Residues: CSARDLRDSYEQYF.

This clonotype was picked up many times. This beta chain was picked up by a library intended for alpha chains and is off target, so its count carries little meaning. The chain has TRBV6-5 and TRBJ2-5, with D possibly TRBD2 on 6 matching bases. V was pared by 0 bases and J by 5 bases, with 10 bases between. The CDR3 runs to 14 residues. CDR1 and CDR2 (germline): MNHEY, SVGAGI. The chain's CDR3 is CASSYSNGGETQYF. Here the CDR3 DNA reads TGTGCCAGCAGTTACTCGAATGGGGGGGAGACCCAGTACTTC.

The sample holds many counts of this clonotype. This beta chain appears as a stray read in a library generated for alpha chains; its size is not informative. The V and J genes are TRBV20-1 and TRBJ1-5; TRBD1 matches at 10 bases. Germline loops: CDR1 DFQATT, CDR2 SNEGSKA (reference sequence). The trim removed 3 bases at V and 5 bases at J, leaving 16 bases unmatched. The CDR3 length is 18 residues. CDR3 residues: CSARASGQGLDGDQPQHF. CDR3 coding DNA: TGCAGTGCTAGGGCCTCGGGACAGGGGCTCGATGGGGATCAGCCCCAGCATTTT.

Only a few counts were recorded for this clonotype. This beta chain is off target for a library built for alpha chains, so its abundance means little. The CDR3 nucleotides read TGTGCCAGCAGTCCAGAGGGGGAGCAGTACTTC. Its translation: CASSPEGEQYF. This rearrangement joins TRBV2 to TRBJ2-7; perhaps D is TRBD1 or TRBD2 (5 bases each). V was pared by 5 bases and J by 7 bases, with 9 bases between. CDR1 and CDR2 (germline): SNHLY, FYNNEI. The CDR3 consists of 11 residues.

This clonotype was observed at least ten times. Being off target in a library aimed at alpha chains, this beta chain has a size of little meaning. The rearrangement links TRBV29-1 to TRBJ2-3; D gene unclear. CDR1 is SQVTM and CDR2 is ANQGSEA in the germline V gene. V dropped 8 bases and J dropped 2 bases, with 8 bases sitting between them. This CDR3 is built from 11 residues. This CDR3 is CSTSSTDTQYF. The CDR3 nucleotides are TGCAGCACGAGTTCCACAGATACGCAGTATTTT.

This clonotype was seen many times. Since it is a stray read in a library aimed at alpha chains, this beta chain has a size that is not meaningful. V usage is TRBV6-2 or TRBV6-3 and J usage is TRBJ2-3; D is unclear. The CDR3 sequence is 11 residues long. Germline V gene lookup returns CDR1 MNHEY and CDR2 SVGEGT. V lost 4 bases, J lost 6 bases, and 5 bases lay in between. The CDR3 here is CASSSGDTQYF. The CDR3 nucleotides read TGTGCCAGCAGTTCCGGGGATACGCAGTATTTT.

Ten or more counts support this clonotype. The library was prepared for alpha chains; this beta chain is a stray read, so its frequency means little. The CDR3 DNA reads TGCGCCAGCAGCTTGGTAGGGGGCAATCAGCCCCAGCATTTT. Protein sequence: CASSLVGGNQPQHF. J is TRBJ1-5 and V is TRBV5-1, with D possibly being TRBD1 (5 bases). The length of the CDR3 is 14 residues. Germline values: CDR1 SGHRS, CDR2 YFSETQ. With 0 bases removed from V and 2 bases from J, the gap between germline ends came to 6 bases.

This clonotype rates as medium-sized. This beta chain represents an off-target read in a library built for alpha chains; its size is of limited meaning. The chain couples TRBV7-9 to TRBJ2-5; 10 bases line up with TRBD2. This CDR3 has 15 amino acids. V shed 7 bases and J 5 bases; nucleotides not matched to a gene: 10. The germline CDR1 and CDR2 sequences are SEHNR and FQNEAQ (reference sequence). The CDR3 sequence is CASTKSLAGVETQYF. The CDR3 coding sequence is TGTGCCAGCACCAAGTCCCTAGCGGGAGTTGAGACCCAGTACTTC.

This clonotype was found a few times. This beta chain is an unintended read in a library built for alpha chains; its size means little. This chain uses TRBV7-9 with TRBJ2-7, with TRBD2 matching 14 bases. The CDR3 sequence is 14 residues long. J lost 6 bases, V lost 6 bases, and 4 bases had no gene match. Germline CDR1 and CDR2: SEHNR and FQNEAQ (reference sequence). This CDR3 is CASSSGTSGSEQYF. In nucleotides, the CDR3 is TGTGCCAGCAGTTCCGGGACTAGCGGGAGCGAGCAGTACTTC.

This clonotype has ten or more counts. Because the library targeted alpha chains, this beta chain is an off-target read whose size means little. The rearrangement joins TRBV19 to TRBJ2-7; D is perhaps TRBD1 (5 bases). Germline lookup yields CDR1 LNHDA and CDR2 SQIVND (reference sequence). The V end was cut by 4 bases, the J end by 2 bases, with 15 bases between. The CDR3 spans 15 residues. DNA of the CDR3: TGTGCCAGTAGTACCCCCCAGGGCTCGGCCTACGAGCAGTACTTC. Translation: CASSTPQGSAYEQYF.

A few counts support this clonotype. Found in a library prepared for alpha chains, this beta chain is an off-target read, and its abundance has little meaning. The V call is TRBV29-1, the J call TRBJ2-7; tentatively, D is TRBD2 (6 bases). CDR1 SQVTM and CDR2 ANQGSEA come from the germline V gene. The germline V and J ends were trimmed by 4 bases and 6 bases, with 25 bases remaining between them. The CDR3 totals 16 residues. CDR3 protein: CSVADDGTYGRIEQYF. The CDR3 DNA is TGCAGCGTTGCAGATGATGGGACTTATGGGCGAATCGAGCAGTACTTC.

Details on this clonotype: A library made for alpha chains picked up this beta chain off target, so its size means little. The CDR3 sequence is CASSFLAGVADTQYF. The CDR3, as DNA: TGTGCCAGCAGTTTTCTAGCGGGAGTCGCGGATACGCAGTATTTT. The chain carries TRBV6-6 and TRBJ2-3, with TRBD2 identical over 10 bases. Germline trimming cut 4 bases from V and 6 bases from J; bases unmatched to any gene: 7. The CDR3 runs 15 residues. Germline assignment: CDR1 MNHNY and CDR2 SVGAGI (reference sequence).

This clonotype occurred many times. As an off-target read in a library built for alpha chains, this beta chain has a frequency of little significance. This chain links TRBV2 with TRBJ2-3, with D possibly matching TRBD1 (5 bases). Germline V lookup: CDR1 SNHLY, CDR2 FYNNEI. The CDR3 is 12 amino acids. With 5 bases removed from V and 5 bases from J, the gap between germline ends came to 8 bases. The CDR3 DNA is TGTGCCAGCAGTTCAGGGTTAGATACGCAGTATTTT. Residues: CASSSGLDTQYF.

This clonotype was seen ten or more times. With the library built for alpha chains, this beta chain is off target and its frequency is not meaningful. The chain combines TRBV5-1 with TRBJ1-1, with no clear D. V gave up 2 bases and J gave up 4 bases, with 18 bases separating them. The V gene's germline CDR1 is SGHRS and CDR2 YFSETQ. This CDR3 has 16 residues. DNA for the CDR3: TGCGCCAGCAGCTTCGCCACAACCCCCGTGGGCACTGAAGCTTTCTTT. It specifies CASSFATTPVGTEAFF.

This clonotype has ten or more counts. A library made for alpha chains picked up this beta chain off target, so its size means little. The chain uses TRBV13 and TRBJ2-1, with a weak D call TRBD1 (5 bases). Trimming took 2 bases from V and 6 from J, leaving 14 bases between them. The germline gives CDR1 PRHDT, CDR2 FYEKMQ (reference sequence). This CDR3 comprises 15 residues. The CDR3 sequence is CASSLLRAPGNEQFF. DNA for the CDR3: TGTGCCAGCAGCTTACTCAGGGCCCCAGGCAATGAGCAGTTCTTC.

There are many counts of this clonotype. Found in a library prepared for alpha chains, this beta chain is an off-target read, and its abundance has little meaning. This rearrangement joins TRBV9 to TRBJ1-1; weak D call: TRBD1 (5 bases). Looked up from germline, CDR1 is SGDLS and CDR2 is YYNGEE. The CDR3 contains 11 residues. The ends were cut back, 7 bases at V and 3 bases at J, with 7 bases in the middle. Here the CDR3 reads CASGGDTEAFF. In DNA form, the CDR3 reads TGTGCCAGCGGGGGGGACACTGAAGCTTTCTTT.

Sample share makes this clonotype hyperexpanded. This beta chain slipped into a library made for alpha chains as a stray read, so its size is not meaningful. V and J are TRBV11-1 and TRBJ2-7; no clear D gene. Trimming pared 5 bases from V and 1 base from J, leaving 12 bases between. Germline V gene data show CDR1 as SGHAT and CDR2 as FQDESV (reference sequence). The CDR3 sequence is 14 residues long. Written as DNA, the CDR3 is TGTGCCAGCAGCCAAATCCTGGGGTCCTACGAGCAGTACTTC. Translating it yields CASSQILGSYEQYF. Full variable domain (missing parts from reference TRBV11-1 and TRBJ2-7): EAEVAQSPRYKITEKSQAVAFWCDPISGHATLYWYRQILGQGPELLVQFQDESVVDDSQLPKDRFSAERLKGVDSTLKIQPAELGDSAMYLCASSQILGSYEQYFGPGTRLTVT.

This clonotype was detected many times. At one boundary the junction diverges from the germline segment, which might be a read error. Because the library targeted alpha chains, this beta chain is an off-target read whose size means little. The chain joins TRBV24-1 to TRBJ1-5; no definite D call. The CDR3 covers 14 residues. Germline CDR1 is KGHDR and CDR2 is SFDVKD. CDR3 DNA: TGTGCCACCAGTGCCTTATCTAGCGATCAGCCCCAGCATTTT. This encodes CATSALSSDQPQHF.

Regarding this clonotype: This beta chain was picked up by a library intended for alpha chains and is off target, so its count carries little meaning. The chain combines TRBV5-1 with TRBJ2-3; the match to TRBD1 covers 7 bases. The CDR3 has 14 residues. Looked up from germline, CDR1 is SGHRS and CDR2 is YFSETQ. V lost 3 bases to trimming and J lost 2 bases; unmatched junction nucleotides: 3. The CDR3 sequence is CASSSGTATDTQYF. DNA for the CDR3: TGCGCCAGCAGCTCCGGGACAGCCACAGATACGCAGTATTTT.

Turning to this clonotype: The size of this beta chain means little, since it is a stray read in a library made for alpha chains. V and J are TRBV29-1 and TRBJ1-2, with D perhaps matching TRBD1 (5 bases). This CDR3 has 12 amino acids. From germline, CDR1 is SQVTM and CDR2 ANQGSEA. The V gene lost 5 bases and the J gene lost 5 bases, with 12 bases spanning the gap. The DNA for the CDR3 is TGCAGCGTTTCTCAGGGTATTTATGGCTACACCTTC. It is translated as CSVSQGIYGYTF.

At least ten counts were recorded for this clonotype. Found in a library prepared for alpha chains, this beta chain is an off-target read, and its abundance has little meaning. The chain recombines TRBV19 with TRBJ2-2, with D unresolved. The CDR3 covers 16 residues. V shed 9 bases and J shed 2 bases, with 19 bases lying between them. Germline V lookup: CDR1 LNHDA, CDR2 SQIVND (reference sequence). The DNA for the CDR3 is TGTGCCAGCAGCCCCGTCTCAGCGAGTAACACCGGGGAGCTGTTTTTT. Its translation is CASSPVSASNTGELFF.

The sample holds many counts of this clonotype. A library made for alpha chains picked up this beta chain off target, so its size means little. The chain recombines TRBV7-6 with TRBJ2-7; the D gene is possibly TRBD1 (6 bases). Trimming pared 2 bases from V and 0 bases from J, leaving 14 bases between. Germline V CDR1 and CDR2: SGHVS, FNYEAQ. This CDR3 has 16 residues. The DNA for the CDR3 is TGTGCCAGCAGCTTATCCGGGACGGACAGCTCCTACGAGCAGTACTTC. Translating it yields CASSLSGTDSSYEQYF.

This clonotype was counted ten times or more. Little can be read into the size of this beta chain, an off-target read in a library designed for alpha chains. The chain recombines TRBV11-2 with TRBJ2-4, with D possibly being TRBD1 (6 bases). V was cut by 5 bases and J by 0 bases, with 20 bases left in between. Germline CDR1 is SGHAT and CDR2 is FQNNGV. The length of the CDR3 is 18 residues. This CDR3 reads CASSPGHRAILAKNIQYF. The CDR3 bases are TGTGCCAGCAGCCCGGGGCACAGGGCAATCCTAGCCAAAAACATTCAGTACTTC.

This clonotype was observed at least ten times. For a library built for alpha chains, this beta chain is a stray read; little rests on its size. The chain uses TRBV6-2 or TRBV6-3 and TRBJ2-2, with 7 positions matching TRBD1. The CDR3 spans 14 residues. The J segment lost 4 bases and the V segment lost 8 bases, leaving 7 bases of the junction unmatched. CDR1 is MNHEY and CDR2 is SVGEGT in the germline V gene. Written as DNA, the CDR3 is TGTGCCAGCTTGACAGGGTATGGCACCGGGGAGCTGTTTTTT. Translating gives CASLTGYGTGELFF.